Below are 20 T cell receptor beta chains sequenced from a single sample in a study of T-cell memory formation after mild COVID-19. TCRdb re-analysed the 5' RACE reads in MiXCR, keeping a single row per CDR3 protein. Of 110,000 to 150,000 distinct CDR3 sequences listed, roughly 24% are singletons. What was sequenced was PBMCs or a T cell subset sorted from them (not recorded which). The receptors come from an adult woman who had mild COVID-19 (a few samples of this study predate the infection). Cell type and time point are not known.

This clonotype turned up a few times. The chain links TRBV29-1 to TRBJ2-7; 12 bases are a match to TRBD1. CDR1 is SQVTM, CDR2 ANQGSEA, per germline. V gave up 3 bases and J gave up 2 bases; unmatched junction bases: 11. CDR3 length equals 17 residues. Here the CDR3 DNA reads TGCAGCGTTGACCGGGACAGGGGGCCTAAGTCGACCTACGAGCAGTACTTC. This translates into CSVDRDRGPKSTYEQYF.

This clonotype was detected a few times. The CDR3 loop reads CASRSHNYEQYF. The CDR3 DNA reads as TGTGCCAGCAGATCCCACAACTACGAGCAGTACTTC. The chain combines TRBV13 with TRBJ2-7; the D is unclear. The length of the CDR3 is 12 residues. Trimming removed 6 bases from V and 3 bases from J, with 9 bases in between. In germline, CDR1 is PRHDT, CDR2 FYEKMQ (reference sequence).

This clonotype was observed a few times. The chain employs TRBV29-1 and TRBJ2-1; 7 bases are shared with TRBD1. Germline CDR1 and CDR2: SQVTM and ANQGSEA. V shed 3 bases, J shed 10 bases, and the junction held 6 bases outside the gene matches. CDR3 length equals 12 residues. This chain's CDR3 is CSVDAPGQEQFF. In DNA form, the CDR3 reads TGCAGCGTTGATGCCCCGGGACAGGAGCAGTTCTTC.

This clonotype was recorded a few times. The chain uses TRBV12-3 or TRBV12-4 and TRBJ2-3; TRBD2 matches 8 bases. The CDR3 sequence is 17 residues long. The junction had 11 bases not matched to a gene; V was cut back by 6 bases and J by 0 bases. CDR3 region: CASSKTSVHVSTDTQYF. The CDR3 region has the DNA TGTGCCAGCAGCAAGACTAGCGTCCATGTTAGCACAGATACGCAGTATTTT.

This clonotype was observed a handful of times. V and J are TRBV3-1 and TRBJ2-7; tentatively, D is TRBD1 or TRBD2 (5 bases each). Per the germline V gene, CDR1 is LGHDT and CDR2 is YNNKEL (reference sequence). The CDR3 length is 13 residues. V lost 4 bases and J 7 bases, leaving 14 bases between the germline ends. DNA for the CDR3: TGTGCCAGCAGCCCGGGACCCTACGCGGAGCAGTACTTC. Encoded protein: CASSPGPYAEQYF.

CDR3 region: CASSVVVRQGKASYEQYF. The CDR3 DNA reads TGTGCCAGCAGCGTAGTAGTGCGACAGGGTAAGGCCTCCTACGAGCAGTACTTC. The chain carries TRBV9 and TRBJ2-7; 7 bases are shared with TRBD1. The V gene end was trimmed by 0 bases and the J gene end by 0 bases; junction bases not matched to a gene: 12. This CDR3 region has 18 residues. Germline CDR1 reads SGDLS; CDR2 reads YYNGEE.

The rearrangement joins TRBV6-5 to TRBJ2-3, with TRBD2 identical over 8 bases. J lost 1 base, V lost 2 bases, and 5 bases had no gene match. The CDR3 covers 16 residues. From germline, CDR1 is MNHEY and CDR2 SVGAGI. The chain's CDR3 is CASSYTASGRTDTQYF. The DNA for the CDR3 is TGTGCCAGCAGTTACACGGCTAGCGGGCGCACAGATACGCAGTATTTT.

The chain joins TRBV15 to TRBJ1-4; TRBD1 might be the D (5 bases). Germline loops: CDR1 LNHNV, CDR2 YYDKDF (reference sequence). The CDR3 length is 15 residues. V was trimmed by 1 base and J by 5 bases, leaving 11 bases between them. CDR3 nucleotide sequence: TGTGCCACCAGCAGAGCTCAGGGAGTGAATGAAAAACTGTTTTTT. This translates into CATSRAQGVNEKLFF.

The CDR3 bases are TGTGCCAGCACCTCAACGCCAGGGGCCCAGTACTTC. Translated: CASTSTPGAQYF. This chain uses TRBV27 with TRBJ2-5; D perhaps matches TRBD1 (6 bases). Deletions cut 7 bases from V and 9 bases from J, with 15 bases between. This CDR3 has 12 residues. CDR1 and CDR2 (germline): MNHEY, SMNVEV (reference sequence).

This chain connects TRBV7-9 to TRBJ1-1; possibly TRBD1 for D (5 bases). Germline V gene data show CDR1 as SEHNR and CDR2 as FQNEAQ (reference sequence). Trimming removed 0 bases at V and 10 bases at J, with 12 bases between. The CDR3 is made up of 13 amino acids. The DNA of the CDR3 is TGTGCCAGCAGCTTAGCGGGGGAAATGGGAGCTTTCTTT. This gives the protein CASSLAGEMGAFF.

This clonotype was recorded at least ten times. The rearrangement joins TRBV6-2 or TRBV6-3 to TRBJ2-1, with D tentatively TRBD1 (6 bases). Germline CDR1 MNHEY, CDR2 SVGEGT. Deletions cut 2 bases from V and 8 bases from J, with 16 bases between. The CDR3 covers 15 residues. Written as DNA, the CDR3 is TGTGCCAGCAGTTACCCGGGGCTCAGGGGCGATGAGCAGTTCTTC. This encodes CASSYPGLRGDEQFF.

This clonotype was detected a few times. V and J are TRBV4-1 and TRBJ1-1; 11 bases align to TRBD1. CDR3 length: 15 amino acids. Trimming removed 4 bases from V and 6 bases from J; junction bases left unmatched: 7. Germline V lookup: CDR1 MGHRA, CDR2 YSYEKL. The CDR3 protein is CASSRGTGGRAEAFF. The CDR3 coding sequence is TGCGCCAGCAGCCGAGGGACAGGGGGGAGGGCTGAAGCTTTCTTT.

The chain couples TRBV5-1 to TRBJ2-1; maybe TRBD2 (6 bases). The germline V and J ends were trimmed by 4 bases and 5 bases, with 10 bases remaining between them. CDR1 is SGHRS and CDR2 is YFSETQ in the germline V gene. This CDR3 contains 13 residues. CDR3: CASSGTDDNEQFF. CDR3 nucleotide sequence: TGCGCCAGCAGCGGGACTGACGACAATGAGCAGTTCTTC.

The chain recombines TRBV7-8 with TRBJ1-5, with D possibly TRBD1 on 5 matching bases. The CDR3 spans 13 residues. With 8 bases removed from V and 5 bases from J, the gap between germline ends came to 13 bases. Germline V gene data show CDR1 as SGHVS and CDR2 as FQNEAQ. The CDR3 nucleotides read TGTGCCAGCGGCCACGGGGGAGATCAGCCCCAGCATTTT. Protein product: CASGHGGDQPQHF. The full variable domain, rest sourced from reference TRBV7-8 and TRBJ1-5, is GAGVSQSPRYKVAKRGQDVALRCDPISGHVSLFWYQQALGQGPEFLTYFQNEAQLDKSGLPSDRFFAERPEGSVSTLKIQRTQQEDSAVYLCASGHGGDQPQHFGDGTRLSIL.

V usage is TRBV3-1 and J usage is TRBJ2-7; D is unclear. The germline V gene has CDR1 LGHDT and CDR2 YNNKEL (reference sequence). The CDR3 is 13 amino acids. The V end lost 7 bases, the J end lost 1 base, and 11 bases lay between the germline ends. CDR3 DNA: TGTGCCAGCATCGATAAGAGATCCTACGAGCAGTACTTC. Protein product: CASIDKRSYEQYF.

This clonotype was detected a few times. The rearrangement links TRBV13 to TRBJ2-1; 10 nucleotides align to TRBD2. Germline CDR1 is PRHDT and CDR2 is FYEKMQ (reference sequence). V was clipped by 0 bases and J by 5 bases; unmatched bases: 10. This CDR3 comprises 18 residues. The CDR3 reads CASSLGLGHGLADNEQFF. The DNA for the CDR3 is TGTGCCAGCAGCTTAGGCCTGGGTCATGGACTAGCGGACAATGAGCAGTTCTTC.

In this sample, this clonotype turned up a few times. V usage is TRBV29-1 and J usage is TRBJ1-1, with 8 bases that match TRBD1. The CDR3 totals 13 residues. Germline CDR1 reads SQVTM; CDR2 reads ANQGSEA. The V segment lost 7 bases and the J segment 6 bases; nucleotides outside the gene matches: 10. The CDR3 loop is CSAFTGGEAEAFF. The DNA of the CDR3 is TGCAGCGCCTTTACAGGGGGTGAAGCTGAAGCTTTCTTT. The full variable domain, rest sourced from reference TRBV29-1 and TRBJ1-1, is SAVISQKPSRDICQRGTSLTIQCQVDSQVTMMFWYRQQPGQSLTLIATANQGSEATYESGFVIDKFPISRPNLTFSTLTVSNMSPEDSSIYLCSAFTGGEAEAFFGQGTRLTVV.

The CDR3 sequence is CASSQDSTPSSYNEQFF. In nucleotides, the CDR3 is TGCGCCAGCAGCCAAGATTCGACGCCGAGCTCCTACAATGAGCAGTTCTTC. This chain links TRBV4-1 with TRBJ2-1; D is uncertain. This CDR3 spans 17 amino acids. Germline-derived CDR1 and CDR2 are MGHRA and YSYEKL. V was trimmed by 0 bases and J by 0 bases, leaving 12 bases between them.

A few counts support this clonotype. This chain uses TRBV11-2 with TRBJ2-7; TRBD1 matches at 10 bases. Germline V CDR1 and CDR2: SGHAT, FQNNGV. The V and J ends lost 3 bases and 4 bases, in that order; junction bases with no gene match: 3. This CDR3 comprises 14 residues. Here the CDR3 DNA reads TGTGCCAGCAGCTTCGGACAGGGGGGTTACGAGCAGTACTTC. Protein: CASSFGQGGYEQYF.

This clonotype was seen only a few times. This sequence joins TRBV29-1 and TRBJ2-2, with TRBD1 matching 9 bases. CDR3 length equals 15 residues. V gave up 3 bases and J gave up 4 bases; unmatched junction bases: 6. Per germline, CDR1 SQVTM and CDR2 ANQGSEA. The CDR3 sequence is CSVDLGQGITGELFF. CDR3 nucleotides: TGCAGCGTTGACCTGGGACAGGGAATCACCGGGGAGCTGTTTTTT.